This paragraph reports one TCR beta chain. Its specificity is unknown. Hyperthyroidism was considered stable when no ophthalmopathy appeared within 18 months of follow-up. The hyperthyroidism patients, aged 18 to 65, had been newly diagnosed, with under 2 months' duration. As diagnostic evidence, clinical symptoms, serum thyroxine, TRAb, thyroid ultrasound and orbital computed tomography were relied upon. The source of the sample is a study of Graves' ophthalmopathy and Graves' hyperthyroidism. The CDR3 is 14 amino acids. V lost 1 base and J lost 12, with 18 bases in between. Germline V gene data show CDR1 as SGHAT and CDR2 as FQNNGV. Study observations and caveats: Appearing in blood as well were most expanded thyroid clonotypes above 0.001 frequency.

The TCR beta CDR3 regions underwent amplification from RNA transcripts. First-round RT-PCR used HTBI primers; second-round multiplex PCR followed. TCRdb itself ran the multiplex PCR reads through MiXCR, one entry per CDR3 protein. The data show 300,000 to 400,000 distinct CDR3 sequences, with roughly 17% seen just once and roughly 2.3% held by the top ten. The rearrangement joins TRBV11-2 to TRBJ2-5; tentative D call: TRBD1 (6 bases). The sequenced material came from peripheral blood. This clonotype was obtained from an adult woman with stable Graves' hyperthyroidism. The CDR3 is CASSLVQGQETEYF. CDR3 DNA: TGTGCCAGCAGCTTAGTGCAGGGGCAAGAGACGGAGTACTTC.